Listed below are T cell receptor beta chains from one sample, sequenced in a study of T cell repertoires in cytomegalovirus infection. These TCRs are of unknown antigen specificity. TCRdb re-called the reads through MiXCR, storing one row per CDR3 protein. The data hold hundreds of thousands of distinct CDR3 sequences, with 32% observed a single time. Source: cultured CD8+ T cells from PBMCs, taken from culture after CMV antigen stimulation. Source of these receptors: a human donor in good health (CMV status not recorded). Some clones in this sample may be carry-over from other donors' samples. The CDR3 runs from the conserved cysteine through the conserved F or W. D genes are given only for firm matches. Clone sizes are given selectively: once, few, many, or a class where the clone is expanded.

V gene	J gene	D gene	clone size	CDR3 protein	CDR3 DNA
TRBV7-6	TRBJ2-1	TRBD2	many	CASSLRGLAGVSSYNEQFF	TGTGCCAGCAGCTTAAGGGGACTAGCGGGGGTTAGCTCCTACAATGAGCAGTTCTTC
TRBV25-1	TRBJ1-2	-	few	CASSEFYPGTNYGYTF	TGTGCCAGCAGTGAATTTTACCCCGGCACCAACTATGGCTACACCTTC
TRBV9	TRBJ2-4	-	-	CASSGGVQGAKNIQYF	TGTGCCAGCAGCGGTGGGGTCCAAGGGGCCAAAAACATTCAGTACTTC
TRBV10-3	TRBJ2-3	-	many	CAISAGGGLGSSTDTQYF	TGTGCCATCAGCGCGGGTGGGGGACTGGGCTCTAGCACAGATACGCAGTATTTT
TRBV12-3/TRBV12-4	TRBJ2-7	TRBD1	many	CASSSPGQGSYEQYF	TGTGCCAGCAGTTCCCCGGGACAGGGGAGCTACGAGCAGTACTTC
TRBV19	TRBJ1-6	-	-	CASSPSGLNSPLHF	TGTGCCAGTAGCCCCAGCGGACTCAATTCACCCCTCCACTTT
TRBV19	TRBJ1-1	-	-	CATMGQGWTEAFF	TGTGCCACCATGGGTCAGGGGTGGACTGAAGCTTTCTTT
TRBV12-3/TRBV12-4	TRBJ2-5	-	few	CASSFEGQETQYF	TGTGCCAGCAGTTTCGAAGGCCAAGAGACCCAGTACTTC
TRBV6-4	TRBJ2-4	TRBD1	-	CAEDRVAKNIQYF	TGTGCCGAGGACAGGGTGGCCAAAAACATTCAGTACTTC
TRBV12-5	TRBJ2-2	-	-	CASGLAGARELFF	TGTGCTAGTGGTTTGGCCGGTGCGAGGGAGCTGTTTTTT
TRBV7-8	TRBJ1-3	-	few	CASSPQDGSSGNTIYF	TGTGCCAGCAGCCCTCAGGACGGGAGCTCTGGAAACACCATATATTTT
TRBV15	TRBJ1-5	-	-	CATSRDSREVSYSNQPQHF	TGTGCCACCAGCAGAGATTCCAGGGAAGTGAGTTATAGCAATCAGCCCCAGCATTTT
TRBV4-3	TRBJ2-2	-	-	CASSQDQGSGWITGELFF	TGCGCCAGCAGCCAAGATCAGGGCAGCGGCTGGATTACCGGGGAGCTGTTTTTT
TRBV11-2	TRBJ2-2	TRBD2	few	CASSKTSGVTGELFF	TGTGCCAGCAGTAAGACTAGCGGGGTTACCGGGGAGCTGTTTTTT
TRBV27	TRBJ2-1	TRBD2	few	CASSPGVAGGEGNEQFF	TGTGCCAGCAGCCCAGGGGTAGCGGGGGGGGAGGGCAATGAGCAGTTCTTC
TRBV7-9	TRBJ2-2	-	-	CASPSEHANTGELFF	TGTGCCAGCCCCTCTGAGCACGCGAACACCGGGGAGCTGTTTTTT
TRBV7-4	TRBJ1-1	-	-	CTSSAKSAEAFF	TGTACCAGCAGCGCAAAATCCGCTGAAGCTTTCTTT
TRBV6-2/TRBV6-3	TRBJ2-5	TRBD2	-	CASIRGGRETQYF	TGTGCCAGCATCCGGGGGGGCCGGGAGACCCAGTACTTC
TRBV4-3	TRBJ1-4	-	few	CASSQDMGNEKLFF	TGCGCCAGCAGCCAAGATATGGGTAATGAAAAACTGTTTTTT
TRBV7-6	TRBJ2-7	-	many	CASSPSGGNEQYF	TGTGCCAGCAGCCCATCAGGGGGGAACGAGCAGTACTTC
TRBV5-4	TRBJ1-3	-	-	CASSLDNSGNTIYF	TGTGCCAGCAGCCTGGACAACTCTGGAAACACCATATATTTT
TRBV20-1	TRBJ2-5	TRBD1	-	CSARAQGARGETQYF	TGCAGTGCTAGAGCCCAGGGGGCGAGAGGAGAGACCCAGTACTTC
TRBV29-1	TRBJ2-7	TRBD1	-	CSVEGQGSSYEQYF	TGCAGCGTTGAAGGACAGGGCAGCTCCTACGAGCAGTACTTC
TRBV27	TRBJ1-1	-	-	CASSLSTDNTEAFF	TGTGCCAGCAGTTTATCGACAGACAACACTGAAGCTTTCTTT
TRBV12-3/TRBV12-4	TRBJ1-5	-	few	CASSLLKDTHQPQHF	TGTGCCAGCAGTTTATTAAAGGACACCCATCAGCCCCAGCATTTT
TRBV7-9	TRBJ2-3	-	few	CASSPPIRSGGTQYF	TGTGCCAGCAGCCCCCCTATACGATCCGGTGGTACGCAGTATTTT
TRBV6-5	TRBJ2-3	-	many	CASSIFGLFTDTQYF	TGTGCCAGCAGCATATTTGGGCTATTCACAGATACGCAGTATTTT
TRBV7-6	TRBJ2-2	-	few	CASSLIGENTGELFF	TGTGCCAGCAGCTTAATAGGGGAGAACACCGGGGAGCTGTTTTTT
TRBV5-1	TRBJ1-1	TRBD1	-	CASSTGQGPPLEAFF	TGCGCCAGCAGCACCGGACAGGGGCCTCCCCTCGAAGCTTTCTTT
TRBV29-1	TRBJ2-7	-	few	CSAQTGKVIADEQYF	TGCAGCGCTCAAACAGGGAAGGTTATAGCGGACGAGCAGTACTTC
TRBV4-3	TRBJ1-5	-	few	CASSQDELGPIWPQHF	TGCGCCAGCAGCCAAGACGAATTAGGGCCTATTTGGCCCCAGCATTTT
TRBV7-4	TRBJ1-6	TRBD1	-	CASSLVGQINNSPLHF	TGTGCCAGCAGCTTAGTGGGACAGATTAATAATTCACCCCTCCACTTT
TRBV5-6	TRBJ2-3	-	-	CASSSGTESRTQYF	TGTGCCAGCAGCTCCGGGACTGAAAGCCGTACGCAGTATTTT
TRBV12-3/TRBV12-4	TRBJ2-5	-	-	CASRILGLASQETQYF	TGTGCCAGCAGAATCTTAGGTCTAGCCAGCCAAGAGACCCAGTACTTC
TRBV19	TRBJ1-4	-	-	CASNRVLGEKLFF	TGTGCCAGCAACAGGGTCCTAGGGGAAAAACTGTTTTTT
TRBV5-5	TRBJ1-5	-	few	CASSLEGGQPQHF	TGTGCCAGCAGCTTAGAGGGGGGACAGCCCCAGCATTTT
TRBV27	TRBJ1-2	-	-	CASSLAPGGYGYTF	TGTGCCAGCAGTTTAGCCCCCGGGGGGTATGGCTACACCTTC
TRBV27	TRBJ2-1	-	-	CASATYNEQFF	TGTGCCAGCGCCACGTACAATGAGCAGTTCTTC
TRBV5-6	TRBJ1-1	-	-	CASSGDGQNTEAFF	TGTGCCAGCAGCGGTGACGGTCAAAACACTGAAGCTTTCTTT